These 3 T cell receptor beta chains originate from one sample sequenced in a study of T cell responses to AZD1222 COVID-19 vaccine. The method was immunoSEQ multiplex PCR; TCRdb's version includes in-frame clones alone and lacks a portion of them. This sample has approximately 83,000 clones, with 80% to 95% found just once. Material: peripheral blood, obtained on day 0 of MenACWY control vaccination. The source of these receptors is an adult in good health.

This clone was picked up one time. The rearrangement uses TRBV28 and TRBJ1-3; TRBD1 matches at 8 bases. Germline V gene sequence: CDR1 MDHEN, CDR2 SYDVKM. There are 14 residues in the CDR3. The ends lost 6 bases at V and 4 bases at J; junction bases unmatched: 5. The CDR3 DNA is TGTGCCAGCAGCTACCCAGGGGGCGGAAACACCATATATTTT. As protein: CASSYPGGGNTIYF.

V is TRBV5-6 and J is TRBJ1-1, with no clear D. The V end was cut by 3 bases, the J end by 4 bases, with 13 bases between. CDR1 and CDR2 from the germline V gene are SGHDT and YYEEEE. CDR3 length: 14 residues. CDR3 bases: TGTGCCAGCAGCTGCCAGGTATTGGCCACTGAAGCTTTCTTT. Residues: CASSCQVLATEAFF.

J is TRBJ2-5 and V is TRBV7-9; D is unclear. Trimming took off 5 bases at V and 3 bases at J, with 4 bases between the two ends. The length of the CDR3 is 11 residues. The germline CDR1 and CDR2 sequences are SEHNR and FQNEAQ (reference sequence). The CDR3 region has the DNA TGTGCCAGCAGCAAAAAAGAGACCCAGTACTTC. Its translation: CASSKKETQYF.